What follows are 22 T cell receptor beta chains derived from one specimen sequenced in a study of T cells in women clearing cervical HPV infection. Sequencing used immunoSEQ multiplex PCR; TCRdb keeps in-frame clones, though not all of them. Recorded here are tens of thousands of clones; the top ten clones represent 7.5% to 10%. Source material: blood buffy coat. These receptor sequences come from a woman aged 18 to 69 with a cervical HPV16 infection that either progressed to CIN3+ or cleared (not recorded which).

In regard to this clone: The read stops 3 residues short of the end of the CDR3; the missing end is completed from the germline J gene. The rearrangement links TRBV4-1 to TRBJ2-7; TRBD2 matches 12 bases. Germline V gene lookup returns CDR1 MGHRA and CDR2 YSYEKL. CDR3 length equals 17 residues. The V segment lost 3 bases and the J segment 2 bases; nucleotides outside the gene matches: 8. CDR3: CASSQPGLAGLPYEQYF. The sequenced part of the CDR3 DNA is TGCGCCAGCAGCCAGCCGGGACTAGCGGGTCTCCCCTACGAG.

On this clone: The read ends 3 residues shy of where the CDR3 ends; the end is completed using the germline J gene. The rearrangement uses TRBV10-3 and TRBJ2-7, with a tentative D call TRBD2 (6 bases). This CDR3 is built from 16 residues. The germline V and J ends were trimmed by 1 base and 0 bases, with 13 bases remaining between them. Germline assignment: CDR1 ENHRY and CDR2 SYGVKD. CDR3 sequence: CAISEWRAGSSYEQYF. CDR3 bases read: TGTGCCATCAGTGAGTGGAGGGCGGGATCCTCCTACGAG.

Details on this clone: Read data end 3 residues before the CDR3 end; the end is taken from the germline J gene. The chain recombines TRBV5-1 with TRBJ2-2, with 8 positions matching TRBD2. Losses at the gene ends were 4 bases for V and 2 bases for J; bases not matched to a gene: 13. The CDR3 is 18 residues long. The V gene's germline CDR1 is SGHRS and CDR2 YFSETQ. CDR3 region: CASSPFGGGSYNTGELFF. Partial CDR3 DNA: TGCGCCAGCAGCCCCTTTGGCGGGGGGTCCTATAACACCGGGGAG.

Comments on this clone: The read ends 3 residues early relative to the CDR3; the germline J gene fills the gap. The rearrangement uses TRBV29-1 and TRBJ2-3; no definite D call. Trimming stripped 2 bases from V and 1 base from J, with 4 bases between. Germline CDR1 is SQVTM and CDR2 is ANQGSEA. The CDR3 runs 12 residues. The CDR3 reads CSVERGTDTQYF. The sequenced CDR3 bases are TGCAGCGTTGAAAGGGGCACAGATACG.

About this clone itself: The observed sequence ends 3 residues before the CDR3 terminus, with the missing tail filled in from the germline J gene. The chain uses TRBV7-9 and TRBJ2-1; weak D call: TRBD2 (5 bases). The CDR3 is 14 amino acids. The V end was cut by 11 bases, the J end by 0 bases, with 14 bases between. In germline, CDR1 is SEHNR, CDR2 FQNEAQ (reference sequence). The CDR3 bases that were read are TGTGCCGCGGGCAGGTCGAGCTCCTACAATGAG. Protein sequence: CAAGRSSSYNE. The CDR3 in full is CAAGRSSSYNEQFF. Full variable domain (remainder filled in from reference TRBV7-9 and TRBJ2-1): DTGVSQNPRHKITKRGQNVTFRCDPISEHNRLYWYRQTLGQGPEFLTYFQNEAQLEKSRLLSDRFSAERPKGSFSTLEIQRTEQGDSAMYLCAAGRSSSYNEQFFGPGTRLTVL.

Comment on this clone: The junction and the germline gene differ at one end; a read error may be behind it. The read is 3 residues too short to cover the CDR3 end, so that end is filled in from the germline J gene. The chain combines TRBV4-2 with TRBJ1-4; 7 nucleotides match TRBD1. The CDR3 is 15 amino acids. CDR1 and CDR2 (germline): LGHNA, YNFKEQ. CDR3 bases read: TGCGCCAGCAGCCAAGGGGGCAGGGATAATGAAAAA. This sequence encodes CASSQGGRDNEK. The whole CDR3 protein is CASSQGGRDNEKLFF.

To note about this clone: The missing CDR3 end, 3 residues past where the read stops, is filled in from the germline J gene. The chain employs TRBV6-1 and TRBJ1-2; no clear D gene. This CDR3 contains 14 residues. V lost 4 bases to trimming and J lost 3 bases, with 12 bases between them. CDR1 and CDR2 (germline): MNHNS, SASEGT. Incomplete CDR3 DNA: TGTGCCAGCAGTGTTGGAACAGATTACTATGGC. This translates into CASSVGTDYYG. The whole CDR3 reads CASSVGTDYYGYTF.

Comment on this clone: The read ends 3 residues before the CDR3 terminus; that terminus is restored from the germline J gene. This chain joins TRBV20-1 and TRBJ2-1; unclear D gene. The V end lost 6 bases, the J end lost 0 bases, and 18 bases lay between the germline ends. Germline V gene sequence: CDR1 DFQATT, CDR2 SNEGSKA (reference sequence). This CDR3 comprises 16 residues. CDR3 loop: CSATSRAASSYNEQFF. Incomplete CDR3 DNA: TGCAGTGCCACCAGCCGTGCGGCCAGCTCCTACAATGAG.

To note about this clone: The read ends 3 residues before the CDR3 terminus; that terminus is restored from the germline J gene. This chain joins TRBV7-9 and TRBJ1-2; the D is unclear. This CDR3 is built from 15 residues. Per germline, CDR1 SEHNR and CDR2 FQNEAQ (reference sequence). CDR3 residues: CASSLFQIRHEGYTF. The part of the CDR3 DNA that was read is TGTGCCAGCAGCTTATTTCAGATTCGACATGAGGGC.

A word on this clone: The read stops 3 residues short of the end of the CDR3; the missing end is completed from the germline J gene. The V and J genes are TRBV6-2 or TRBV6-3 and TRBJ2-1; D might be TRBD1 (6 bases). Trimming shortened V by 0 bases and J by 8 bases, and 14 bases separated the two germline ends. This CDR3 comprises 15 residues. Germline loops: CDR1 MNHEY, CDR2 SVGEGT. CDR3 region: CASSYSYTGSYEQFF. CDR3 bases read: TGTGCCAGCAGTTACTCTTATACAGGGTCTTATGAG.

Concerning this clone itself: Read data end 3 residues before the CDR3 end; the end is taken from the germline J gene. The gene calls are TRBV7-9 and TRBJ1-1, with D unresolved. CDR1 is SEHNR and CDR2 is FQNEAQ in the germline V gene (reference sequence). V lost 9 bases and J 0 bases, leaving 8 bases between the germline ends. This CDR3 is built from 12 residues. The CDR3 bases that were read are TGTGCCAGTGCCAGGATGAACACTGAA. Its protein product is CASARMNTE. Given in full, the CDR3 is CASARMNTEAFF.

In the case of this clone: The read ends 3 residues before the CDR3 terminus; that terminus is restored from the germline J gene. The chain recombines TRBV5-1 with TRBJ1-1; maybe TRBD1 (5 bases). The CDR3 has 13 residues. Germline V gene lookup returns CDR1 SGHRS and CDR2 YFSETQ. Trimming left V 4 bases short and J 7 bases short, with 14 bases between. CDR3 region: CASSINQGHEAFF. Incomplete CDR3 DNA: TGCGCCAGCAGCATAAACCAGGGCCATGAA. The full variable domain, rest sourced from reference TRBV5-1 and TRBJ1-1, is KAGVTQTPRYLIKTRGQQVTLSCSPISGHRSVSWYQQTPGQGLQFLFEYFSETQRNKGNFPGRFSGRQFSNSRSEMNVSTLELGDSALYLCASSINQGHEAFFGQGTRLTVV.

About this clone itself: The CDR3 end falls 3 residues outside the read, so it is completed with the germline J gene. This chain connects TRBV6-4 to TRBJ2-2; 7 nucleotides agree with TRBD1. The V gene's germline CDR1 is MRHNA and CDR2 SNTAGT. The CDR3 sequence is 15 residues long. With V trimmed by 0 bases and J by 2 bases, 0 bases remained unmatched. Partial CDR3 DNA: TGTGCCAGCAGTGACTCAGGGGGCAACACCGGGGAG. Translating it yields CASSDSGGNTGE. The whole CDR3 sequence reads CASSDSGGNTGELFF.

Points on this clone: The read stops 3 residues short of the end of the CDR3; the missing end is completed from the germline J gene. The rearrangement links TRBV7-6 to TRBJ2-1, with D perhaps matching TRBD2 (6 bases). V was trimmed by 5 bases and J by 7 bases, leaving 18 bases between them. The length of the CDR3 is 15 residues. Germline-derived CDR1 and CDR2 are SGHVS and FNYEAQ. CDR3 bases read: TGTGCCAGCAGCCGACTGGGCGTGGGGGGAAATGAG. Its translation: CASSRLGVGGNE. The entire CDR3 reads CASSRLGVGGNEQFF.

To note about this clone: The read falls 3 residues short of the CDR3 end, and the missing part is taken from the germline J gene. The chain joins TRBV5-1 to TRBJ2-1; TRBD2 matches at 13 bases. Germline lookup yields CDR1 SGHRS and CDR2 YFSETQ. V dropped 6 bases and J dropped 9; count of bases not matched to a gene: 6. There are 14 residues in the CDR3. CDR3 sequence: CASNPGLAGFEQFF. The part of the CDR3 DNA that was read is TGCGCCAGCAACCCGGGACTAGCGGGATTTGAG. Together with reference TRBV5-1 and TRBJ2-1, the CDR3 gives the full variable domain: KAGVTQTPRYLIKTRGQQVTLSCSPISGHRSVSWYQQTPGQGLQFLFEYFSETQRNKGNFPGRFSGRQFSNSRSEMNVSTLELGDSALYLCASNPGLAGFEQFFGPGTRLTVL.

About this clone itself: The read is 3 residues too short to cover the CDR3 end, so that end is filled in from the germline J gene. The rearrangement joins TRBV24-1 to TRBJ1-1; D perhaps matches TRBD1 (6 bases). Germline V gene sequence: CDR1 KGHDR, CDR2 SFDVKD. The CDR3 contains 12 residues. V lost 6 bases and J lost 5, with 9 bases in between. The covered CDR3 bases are TGTGCCACCAGTTCAGGGGAAACTGAA. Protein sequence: CATSSGETE. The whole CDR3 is CATSSGETEAFF.

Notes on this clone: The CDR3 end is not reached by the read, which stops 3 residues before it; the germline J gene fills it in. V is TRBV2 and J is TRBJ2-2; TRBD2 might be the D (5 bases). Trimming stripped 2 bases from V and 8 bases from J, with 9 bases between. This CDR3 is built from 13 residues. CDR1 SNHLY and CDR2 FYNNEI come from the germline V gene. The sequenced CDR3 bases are TGTGCCAGCAGTGAACTAGCCTTTGGGGAG. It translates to CASSELAFGE. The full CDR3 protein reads CASSELAFGELFF.

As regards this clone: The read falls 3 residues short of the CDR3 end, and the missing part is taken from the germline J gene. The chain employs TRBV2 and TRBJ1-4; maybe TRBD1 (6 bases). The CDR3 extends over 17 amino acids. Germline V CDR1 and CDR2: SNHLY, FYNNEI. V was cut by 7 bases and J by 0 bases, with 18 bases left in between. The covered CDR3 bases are TGTGCCAGCACCAAACGAACAGGGCATGCAACTAATGAAAAA. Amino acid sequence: CASTKRTGHATNEK. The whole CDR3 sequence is CASTKRTGHATNEKLFF. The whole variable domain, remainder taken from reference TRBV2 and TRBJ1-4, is EPEVTQTPSHQVTQMGQEVILRCVPISNHLYFYWYRQILGQKVEFLVSFYNNEISEKSEIFDDQFSVERPDGSNFTLKIRSTKLEDSAMYFCASTKRTGHATNEKLFFGSGTQLSVL.

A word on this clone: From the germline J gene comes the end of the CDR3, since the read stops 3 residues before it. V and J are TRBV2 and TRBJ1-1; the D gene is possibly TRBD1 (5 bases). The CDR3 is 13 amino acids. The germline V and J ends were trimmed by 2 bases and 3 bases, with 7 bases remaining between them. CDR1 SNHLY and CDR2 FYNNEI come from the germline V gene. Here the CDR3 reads CASSEQGYTEAFF. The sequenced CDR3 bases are TGTGCCAGCAGTGAACAGGGCTACACTGAA.

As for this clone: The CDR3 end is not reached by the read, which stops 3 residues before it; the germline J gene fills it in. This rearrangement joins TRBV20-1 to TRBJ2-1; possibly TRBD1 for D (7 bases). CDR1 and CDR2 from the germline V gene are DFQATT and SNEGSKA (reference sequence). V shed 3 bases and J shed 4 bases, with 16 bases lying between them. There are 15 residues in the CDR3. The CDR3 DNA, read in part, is TGCAGTGCTAGCGGTCTGACAGGGACTTACAATGAG. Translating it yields CSASGLTGTYNE. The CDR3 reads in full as CSASGLTGTYNEQFF.

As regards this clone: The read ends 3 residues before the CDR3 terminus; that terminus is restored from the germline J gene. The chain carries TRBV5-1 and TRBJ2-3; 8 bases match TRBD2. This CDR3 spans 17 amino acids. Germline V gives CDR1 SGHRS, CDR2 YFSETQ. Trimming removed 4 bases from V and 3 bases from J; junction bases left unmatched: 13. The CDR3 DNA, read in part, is TGCGCCAGCAGCGCGAACCCCCCCGGCGGGAGGACAGATACG. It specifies CASSANPPGGRTDT. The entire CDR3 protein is CASSANPPGGRTDTQYF.

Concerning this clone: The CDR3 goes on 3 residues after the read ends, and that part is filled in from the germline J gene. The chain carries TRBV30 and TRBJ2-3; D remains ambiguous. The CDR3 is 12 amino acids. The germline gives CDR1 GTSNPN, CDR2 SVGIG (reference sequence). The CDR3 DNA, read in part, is TGTGCCTGGAGGAAAGTAGCATTGTCG. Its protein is CAWRKVALS. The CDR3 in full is CAWRKVALSQYF.